These 11 T cell receptor beta chains share one sample of origin, sequenced in a study of cytomegalovirus exposure and HLA in healthy donors. Both 60 Vbeta primers and 13 Jbeta primers went into the PCR. The assay was immunoSEQ multiplex PCR, and TCRdb's table has in-frame clones only and misses some. The table records roughly 150,000 clones, 60% to 85% of them present only once. Sequenced input: PBMCs. These receptors came from a man younger than 40 in good health and CMV-seronegative.

This rearrangement joins TRBV2 to TRBJ1-4; a weak D match, TRBD1 (5 bases). V gave up 10 bases and J gave up 7 bases, with 13 bases separating them. The CDR3 contains 12 residues. Germline lookup yields CDR1 SNHLY and CDR2 FYNNEI. Here the CDR3 reads CAIKGNSEKLFF. The CDR3 nucleotides are TGTGCCATAAAGGGGAATAGTGAAAAACTGTTTTTT.

The J gene is TRBJ1-3, the V gene TRBV19; possible D gene TRBD1, 6 bases. The CDR3 has 16 residues. V was shortened by 8 bases and J by 0 bases, with 17 bases between the two germline ends. Germline V lookup: CDR1 LNHDA, CDR2 SQIVND (reference sequence). CDR3 DNA sequence: TGTGCCAGTCAAACGGGGGGGCCGCGCTCTGGAAACACCATATATTTT. The encoded protein is CASQTGGPRSGNTIYF.

J is TRBJ2-7 and V is TRBV10-3; weak D call: TRBD2 (5 bases). Deletions cut 4 bases from V and 0 bases from J, with 13 bases between. CDR1 ENHRY and CDR2 SYGVKD come from the germline V gene. This CDR3 is built from 15 residues. Written as DNA, the CDR3 is TGTGCCATCAGTGGAGTAGCGCCGAACTCCTACGAGCAGTACTTC. Translating it yields CAISGVAPNSYEQYF.

V is TRBV29-1 and J is TRBJ2-1; 8 bases line up with TRBD2. The CDR3 has 14 residues. The V gene end was trimmed by 5 bases and the J gene end by 0 bases; junction bases not matched to a gene: 3. The V gene's germline CDR1 is SQVTM and CDR2 ANQGSEA. The CDR3 loop reads CSVFSGSSYNEQFF. The CDR3 DNA follows: TGCAGCGTTTTCAGCGGGAGCTCCTACAATGAGCAGTTCTTC.

Points on this clone: Without the conserved terminal phenylalanine or tryptophan, this CDR3 likely stems from a read error. Because the CDR3's place on the DNA is in doubt, the DNA is left out and the CDR3 is given as listed by TCRdb. This chain connects TRBV21-1 to TRBJ1-2. TRBV21-1 is annotated as a pseudogene. The CDR3 length equals 8 residues, ends included. The CDR3 sequence: CASSTPGL.

The chain combines TRBV19 with TRBJ2-3, with TRBD2 identical over 8 bases. The CDR3 is 16 residues long. The V gene's germline CDR1 is LNHDA and CDR2 SQIVND (reference sequence). V shed 3 bases and J 5 bases; nucleotides not matched to a gene: 10. As DNA, the CDR3 is TGTGCCAGTAGTATTACCCCAGCGGGGGTAGGAGATACGCAGTATTTT. Translation gives CASSITPAGVGDTQYF. Using reference TRBV19 and TRBJ2-3 for the parts outside the CDR3, the full variable domain is DGGITQSPKYLFRKEGQNVTLSCEQNLNHDAMYWYRQDPGQGLRLIYYSQIVNDFQKGDIAEGYSVSREKKESFPLTVTSAQKNPTAFYLCASSITPAGVGDTQYFGPGTRLTVL.

This clone was observed once. The chain carries TRBV6-1 and TRBJ1-4; possible D gene TRBD1, 5 bases. CDR3 size: 16 residues. The V end was cut by 2 bases, the J end by 4 bases, with 14 bases between. Per the germline V gene, CDR1 is MNHNS and CDR2 is SASEGT. The CDR3 reads CASSEYMGGYNEKLFF. The CDR3 DNA reads as TGTGCCAGCAGTGAATATATGGGGGGATATAATGAAAAACTGTTTTTT.

The chain employs TRBV27 and TRBJ2-2; TRBD2 matches at 7 bases. CDR3 length equals 16 residues. The ends lost 3 bases at V and 0 bases at J; junction bases unmatched: 4. The germline V gene encodes CDR1 MNHEY and CDR2 SMNVEV (reference sequence). CDR3: CASSFGTMTNTGELFF. Written as DNA, the CDR3 is TGTGCCAGCAGTTTCGGGACTATGACGAACACCGGGGAGCTGTTTTTT.

The chain couples TRBV11-2 to TRBJ1-1; D is uncertain. CDR3 length: 16 amino acids. V was cut by 0 bases and J by 1 base, with 12 bases left in between. The germline gives CDR1 SGHAT, CDR2 FQNNGV. Here the CDR3 DNA reads TGTGCCAGCAGCTTAGATTGGGCAGGATCGAACACTGAAGCTTTCTTT. Its protein product is CASSLDWAGSNTEAFF.

This clone showed up just a few times. This chain uses TRBV28 with TRBJ2-1; a possible D gene is TRBD2 (6 bases). The CDR3 contains 20 residues. Trimming shortened V by 7 bases and J by 6 bases, and 34 bases separated the two germline ends. Germline V gene data show CDR1 as MDHEN and CDR2 as SYDVKM. CDR3 protein: CASTPGWGTFFLGDGNEQFF. CDR3 DNA sequence: TGTGCCAGCACCCCGGGGTGGGGGACTTTCTTCCTGGGCGACGGCAATGAGCAGTTCTTC.

The rearrangement uses TRBV27 and TRBJ2-7; 10 nucleotides agree with TRBD1. CDR3 length equals 16 residues. Germline V lookup: CDR1 MNHEY, CDR2 SMNVEV (reference sequence). V shed 3 bases and J 5 bases; nucleotides not matched to a gene: 10. CDR3 amino acids: CASSFPPTGGINEQYF. The CDR3 DNA reads as TGTGCCAGCAGTTTTCCCCCGACAGGGGGCATCAACGAGCAGTACTTC.